The T cell receptor (beta chain) under discussion was sequenced for a study of graft-versus-host responses after intestinal transplantation. General study points: The presence of high graft-versus-host to host-versus-graft clonal ratios in allografts characterized patients with graft-donor T cell macrochimerism. Researchers found GvH clones in recipient marrow, and some showed up first in ileum or blood.

Profiled with immunoSEQ multiplex PCR; TCRdb holds only in-frame clones, not every one. The sample includes 20,000 to 25,000 clones, approximately 92% of them seen just once. The CDR3 runs to 13 residues. Per germline, CDR1 WNHNN and CDR2 SYGVQD (reference sequence). Trimming pared 6 bases from V and 1 base from J, leaving 8 bases between. With respect to this clone: The antigen is undetermined.

The V call is TRBV10-1, the J call TRBJ2-3; D is uncertain. The sequence came from a human patient who received an intestinal transplant, so some T cells may come from the graft donor. Specimen: PBMCs, collected about 37 weeks after intestinal transplant. In nucleotides, the CDR3 is TGCGCCAGCAGCTTCCAGGGCACAGATACGCAGTATTTT. This sequence encodes CASSFQGTDTQYF.